These 25 T cell receptor beta chains originate from one sample sequenced in a study of graft-versus-host responses after intestinal transplantation. Sequencing was performed with immunoSEQ multiplex PCR; in TCRdb, only in-frame clones are kept and a portion is missing. The data show more than 80,000 clones, with 88% seen just once and 0.28% held by the top ten. These receptors' targets are unknown. This specimen consisted of unstimulated CD4+ T cells sorted from spleen or lymph node cells, obtained before transplant. These TCRs come from a human donor who was the organ donor for an intestinal transplant.

This clone was detected only a few times. This sequence joins TRBV11-2 and TRBJ2-7, with 9 nucleotides matching TRBD2. Looked up from germline, CDR1 is SGHAT and CDR2 is FQNNGV. The CDR3 is 15 amino acids. Germline trimming cut 3 bases from V and 2 bases from J; bases unmatched to any gene: 5. The CDR3 spells CASSFGTSRAYEQYF. In DNA, the CDR3 is TGTGCCAGCAGCTTCGGGACTAGCAGGGCCTACGAGCAGTACTTC.

The table lists this clone with a count of one. V is TRBV7-2 and J is TRBJ2-3, with 13 bases aligning to TRBD2. Germline CDR1 SGHTA, CDR2 FQGNSA. This CDR3 spans 18 amino acids. Germline trimming cut 3 bases from V and 2 bases from J; bases unmatched to any gene: 8. The CDR3 region has the DNA TGTGCCAGCAGCTTCGCCGGGACTAGCGGGATGAACACAGATACGCAGTATTTT. This codes for CASSFAGTSGMNTDTQYF.

The chain has TRBV29-1 and TRBJ2-5, with D tentatively TRBD1 (6 bases). Germline V gene sequence: CDR1 SQVTM, CDR2 ANQGSEA. The V end lost 7 bases, the J end lost 6 bases, and 15 bases lay between the germline ends. The CDR3 covers 12 residues. The CDR3 sequence: CSAFGTPKTQYF. As DNA, the CDR3 is TGCAGCGCCTTCGGGACACCGAAGACCCAGTACTTC.

V and J are TRBV15 and TRBJ1-5; D uncertain. V was cut by 6 bases and J by 4 bases, with 16 bases left in between. The CDR3 has 15 residues. Germline CDR1 LNHNV, CDR2 YYDKDF (reference sequence). The CDR3: CATRPTLTGNQPQHF. CDR3 bases: TGTGCCACCAGACCGACCCTCACGGGAAATCAGCCCCAGCATTTT.

In nucleotides, the CDR3 is TGTGCCAGCAGCTTGTTCGGGGAGCTGTTTTTT. This sequence encodes CASSLFGELFF. V usage is TRBV28 and J usage is TRBJ2-2; no reliable D call. Trimming stripped 6 bases from V and 7 bases from J, with 6 bases between. This CDR3 is built from 11 residues. The germline V gene has CDR1 MDHEN and CDR2 SYDVKM.

The chain uses TRBV7-2 and TRBJ2-1; TRBD2 aligns across 9 bases. CDR1 is SGHTA, CDR2 FQGNSA, per germline. Losses at the gene ends were 3 bases for V and 5 bases for J; bases not matched to a gene: 5. This CDR3 is 15 amino acids long. The CDR3 loop is CASSFRVAGDNEQFF. CDR3 coding DNA: TGTGCCAGCAGCTTCCGGGTAGCGGGAGACAATGAGCAGTTCTTC.

In this sample, this clone turned up once. The chain uses TRBV7-2 and TRBJ1-2, with 8 bases aligning to TRBD1. CDR1 is SGHTA and CDR2 is FQGNSA in the germline V gene. V lost 1 base to trimming and J lost 4 bases; unmatched junction nucleotides: 14. The CDR3 consists of 18 residues. The CDR3 DNA reads TGTGCCAGCAGCTTAGAGGGCAGGGGGCGAATTAGGGGCTATGGCTACACCTTC. This translates into CASSLEGRGRIRGYGYTF. The complete variable domain, with remaining parts taken from reference TRBV7-2 and TRBJ1-2, reads GAGVSQSPSNKVTEKGKDVELRCDPISGHTALYWYRQSLGQGLEFLIYFQGNSAPDKSGLPSDRFSAERTGGSVSTLTIQRTQQEDSAVYLCASSLEGRGRIRGYGYTFGSGTRLTVV.

V and J are TRBV11-3 and TRBJ1-3; D not resolved. Trimming removed 2 bases from V and 4 bases from J, with 3 bases in between. Germline loops: CDR1 SGHNT, CDR2 YENEEA. The CDR3 runs to 12 residues. In DNA form, the CDR3 reads TGTGCCAGCAGCTTACAGGGAAACACCATATATTTT. Amino acids: CASSLQGNTIYF.

The genes are TRBV18 and TRBJ2-7; 8 positions match TRBD2. V lost 2 bases to trimming and J lost 6 bases; unmatched junction nucleotides: 3. The CDR3 has 13 residues. Per the germline V gene, CDR1 is KGHSH and CDR2 is LQKENI. CDR3 DNA sequence: TGTGCCAGCTCACCAGGACGGGGGGGCGAGCAGTACTTC. This codes for CASSPGRGGEQYF.

About this clone: An end of the junction differs from the germline gene, which may be a read error. The chain carries TRBV5-3 and TRBJ2-7; 7 bases agree with TRBD2. TRBV5-3 is given ORF status, its function remaining uncertain. The CDR3 spans 11 residues. The CDR3 protein is CARSCPGLPPF. The CDR3 DNA is TGTGCCAGAAGCTGTCCGGGACTACCCCCGTTC.

The chain is built from TRBV5-6 and TRBJ2-5; D is perhaps TRBD2 (6 bases). Trimming pared 2 bases from V and 1 base from J, leaving 12 bases between. This CDR3 spans 15 amino acids. Germline-derived CDR1 and CDR2 are SGHDT and YYEEEE. The CDR3 region is CASSLYSGVQETQYF. The CDR3 DNA is TGTGCCAGCAGCTTATATTCGGGGGTCCAAGAGACCCAGTACTTC.

The chain recombines TRBV4-3 with TRBJ2-2, with 12 nucleotides matching TRBD2. J lost 7 bases, V lost 3 bases, and 6 bases had no gene match. The germline V gene encodes CDR1 LGHNA and CDR2 YSLEER. The CDR3 loop spans 16 amino acids. This CDR3 reads CASSHLAGGLGGELFF. The CDR3 DNA reads TGCGCCAGCAGCCACCTAGCGGGAGGGTTAGGCGGGGAGCTGTTTTTT.

J is TRBJ2-3 and V is TRBV20-1; unclear D gene. In germline, CDR1 is DFQATT, CDR2 SNEGSKA (reference sequence). The length of the CDR3 is 11 residues. Trimming left V 5 bases short and J 2 bases short, with 5 bases between. CDR3 sequence reads: CSAPLTDTQYF. CDR3 nucleotides: TGCAGTGCTCCCCTCACAGATACGCAGTATTTT.

V and J are TRBV7-2 and TRBJ1-5; a weak D match, TRBD1 (5 bases). The CDR3 runs to 16 residues. CDR1 and CDR2 (germline): SGHTA, FQGNSA. With 0 bases removed from V and 6 bases from J, the gap between germline ends came to 15 bases. DNA of the CDR3: TGTGCCAGCAGCTTAGCGCCAGGGCGTTCGGGTCAGCCCCAGCATTTT. Translating it yields CASSLAPGRSGQPQHF.

The gene calls are TRBV7-3 and TRBJ2-1, with 13 positions matching TRBD2. The V gene's germline CDR1 is SGHTA and CDR2 FQGTGA. This CDR3 spans 15 amino acids. The trim removed 3 bases at V and 7 bases at J, leaving 3 bases unmatched. The CDR3 nucleotides are TGTGCCAGCAGCTTGGGACTAGCGGGATGGAATGAGCAGTTCTTC. It specifies CASSLGLAGWNEQFF. The variable domain in full, with the rest retrieved from reference TRBV7-3 and TRBJ2-1, is GAGVSQTPSNKVTEKGKYVELRCDPISGHTALYWYRQSLGQGPEFLIYFQGTGAADDSGLPNDRFFAVRPEGSVSTLKIQRTERGDSAVYLCASSLGLAGWNEQFFGPGTRLTVL.

This clone was recorded once. The CDR3, as DNA: TGTGCCAGCAGCGCGGGGGACCTTACCTACGAGCAGTACTTC. Its translation: CASSAGDLTYEQYF. The chain uses TRBV11-3 and TRBJ2-5, with TRBD2 identical over 7 bases. The tail of the sequence fits TRBJ2-7 better, so the J call may be wrong. The CDR3 loop spans 14 amino acids. The germline gives CDR1 SGHNT, CDR2 YENEEA.

This chain links TRBV4-3 with TRBJ2-1; TRBD2 matches 9 bases. CDR3 length equals 16 residues. V dropped 2 bases and J dropped 2; count of bases not matched to a gene: 4. Germline V gene sequence: CDR1 LGHNA, CDR2 YSLEER. The DNA for the CDR3 is TGCGCCAGCAGCCAAACAGCGGGAGGTCCCTACAATGAGCAGTTCTTC. The encoded protein is CASSQTAGGPYNEQFF.

This chain connects TRBV7-3 to TRBJ2-1; the D is unclear. Germline CDR1 SGHTA, CDR2 FQGTGA. Trimming removed 10 bases from V and 6 bases from J, with 16 bases in between. The CDR3 is made up of 13 amino acids. The CDR3 sequence: CATRPAQSNEQFF. The CDR3 DNA reads as TGTGCCACCCGACCAGCACAGTCCAATGAGCAGTTCTTC.

The chain is built from TRBV11-1 and TRBJ2-5; a weak D match, TRBD2 (6 bases). The germline gives CDR1 SGHAT, CDR2 FQDESV (reference sequence). Trimming cost V 3 bases and J 4 bases, with 18 bases left between them. CDR3 length equals 16 residues. The DNA of the CDR3 is TGTGCCAGCAGCTTTTCGGGCGGGTCCGGGGGAGAGACCCAGTACTTC. This gives the protein CASSFSGGSGGETQYF. Variable domain in full (rest from reference TRBV11-1 and TRBJ2-5): EAEVAQSPRYKITEKSQAVAFWCDPISGHATLYWYRQILGQGPELLVQFQDESVVDDSQLPKDRFSAERLKGVDSTLKIQPAELGDSAMYLCASSFSGGSGGETQYFGPGTRLLVL.

This clone was counted a single time. The J gene is TRBJ1-1, the V gene TRBV28; 7 bases fit TRBD1. The ends lost 4 bases at V and 8 bases at J; junction bases unmatched: 13. The germline V gene has CDR1 MDHEN and CDR2 SYDVKM. This CDR3 is 15 amino acids long. CDR3 in DNA: TGTGCCAGCAGTTCCCCTGGGACAGCCCGTGGCGAAGCTTTCTTT. Translation gives CASSSPGTARGEAFF.

The J gene is TRBJ2-7, the V gene TRBV4-3; 7 bases map to TRBD1. This CDR3 has 14 residues. Germline trimming cut 1 base from V and 6 bases from J; bases unmatched to any gene: 6. The germline CDR1 and CDR2 sequences are LGHNA and YSLEER. DNA for the CDR3: TGCGCCAGCAGCCAAGGGGGAACAGGGGTCGAGCAGTACTTC. Protein sequence: CASSQGGTGVEQYF.

This CDR3 reads CASSILTGDGYTF. The CDR3 DNA is TGTGCCAGTAGTATCCTGACAGGGGATGGCTACACCTTC. This chain joins TRBV19 and TRBJ1-2, with 8 bases fitting TRBD1. Looked up from germline, CDR1 is LNHDA and CDR2 is SQIVND (reference sequence). V was clipped by 3 bases and J by 6 bases; unmatched bases: 3. CDR3 length: 13 amino acids.

The chain carries TRBV7-9 and TRBJ2-4; TRBD1 agrees at 8 bases. The V segment lost 5 bases and the J segment 0 bases; nucleotides outside the gene matches: 3. Germline assignment: CDR1 SEHNR and CDR2 FQNEAQ (reference sequence). The CDR3 spans 15 residues. DNA of the CDR3: TGTGCCAGCAGCGCAGGGGGCCTAGCCAAAAACATTCAGTACTTC. Protein sequence: CASSAGGLAKNIQYF.

The CDR3 region has the DNA TGTGCCAGCAGCTCGGGGGCCCAGTACTTC. Translation: CASSSGAQYF. This sequence joins TRBV7-2 and TRBJ2-5; D perhaps matches TRBD2 (6 bases). V gave up 4 bases and J gave up 9 bases, with 6 bases separating them. Germline loops: CDR1 SGHTA, CDR2 FQGNSA. This CDR3 comprises 10 residues.

The J gene is TRBJ1-1, the V gene TRBV7-3; no reliable D call. Per the germline V gene, CDR1 is SGHTA and CDR2 is FQGTGA. This CDR3 is 12 amino acids long. V was cut by 2 bases and J by 5 bases, with 6 bases left in between. The CDR3 reads CASSLGRTEAFF. CDR3 nucleotides: TGTGCCAGCAGCTTAGGTAGAACTGAAGCTTTCTTT.